This TCR beta chain was observed in a study of breast tumors, draining lymph nodes, adjacent tissues. TCRdb re-derived calls from the multiplex PCR reads in MiXCR, one entry per CDR3 protein. The sample lists 13,000 to 15,000 distinct CDR3 sequences, around 52% occurring once. This TCR came from a female donor with breast cancer. Some clones in this sample may be carry-over from other donors' samples. The sequencing input was tumor-adjacent breast tissue.

CDR3 coding DNA: TGTGCCAGCAGCTTAAGTGGGGTAACCTACGAGCAGTACTTC. This encodes CASSLSGVTYEQYF. The chain has TRBV7-8 and TRBJ2-7; D ambiguous. The CDR3 contains 14 residues. Germline assignment: CDR1 SGHVS and CDR2 FQNEAQ. Trimming pared 2 bases from V and 2 bases from J, leaving 10 bases between. Supplemented by reference TRBV7-8 and TRBJ2-7, the full variable domain reads GAGVSQSPRYKVAKRGQDVALRCDPISGHVSLFWYQQALGQGPEFLTYFQNEAQLDKSGLPSDRFFAERPEGSVSTLKIQRTQQEDSAVYLCASSLSGVTYEQYFGPGTRLTVT.